The T cell receptor beta chain described here comes from a study of cytomegalovirus exposure and HLA in healthy donors. Study as a whole: Within an early data release were about 85 million unique TCRs drawn from HLA-typed donors.

Vbeta (60) and Jbeta (13) primers were used in the PCR. Sequencing used immunoSEQ multiplex PCR; TCRdb keeps in-frame clones, though not all of them. The sample yields 75,000 to 100,000 clones, 74% seen once. Note on this clone: Antigen unknown.

Looked up from germline, CDR1 is SGHNT and CDR2 is YYREEE (reference sequence). The CDR3 is 15 amino acids. The junction had 14 bases not matched to a gene; V was cut back by 4 bases and J by 8 bases. In nominal health when sampled, donors likely had unrecorded immune exposures nonetheless. Findings and limits, study-wide: V- and J-gene trimming in TCR beta was tied to a missense DCLRE1C variant by an analysis performed later. Because they were indistinguishable, some V segments, including TRBV6-2 and TRBV6-3, were excluded.

This chain joins TRBV5-4 and TRBJ1-2, with 7 bases aligning to TRBD1. The source material was PBMCs. This clonotype was obtained from a male donor in good health and CMV-seronegative. This CDR3 reads CASSPGTDLPGGYTF. CDR3 DNA sequence: TGTGCCAGCAGCCCGGGGACAGATCTTCCGGGGGGCTACACCTTC. The full variable domain, completed using reference TRBV5-4 and TRBJ1-2, is ETGVTQSPTHLIKTRGQQVTLRCSSQSGHNTVSWYQQALGQGPQFIFQYYREEENGRGNFPPRFSGLQFPNYSSELNVNALELDDSALYLCASSPGTDLPGGYTFGSGTRLTVV.